This TCR beta chain appears in the sequencing data of a study of T cell responses to AZD1222 COVID-19 vaccine. Study conclusions and caveats: Spike-specific TCR breadth rose after two AZD1222 doses, and depth rose as well. Donors were mostly white British, more females; clonal diversity possibly underestimated. Distributed over spike, vaccine-associated CD4 TCRs predominated at 160-218 and 743-854. Repertoires were sampled only after the peak T cell response.

A note on this clone: Its matching antigen is unknown.

TCRdb keeps only in-frame clones here, not all; method: immunoSEQ multiplex PCR. The sample lists fewer than 140,000 clones; around 90% were seen once. Germline V lookup: CDR1 MNHEY, CDR2 SMNVEV (reference sequence). The CDR3 extends over 19 amino acids. V dropped 6 bases and J dropped 0; count of bases not matched to a gene: 13. This sequence joins TRBV27 and TRBJ2-3; 12 positions match TRBD2. This TCR was recovered from an adult in good health. The sequencing here drew on peripheral blood, taken on day 0 of AZD1222 vaccination. This CDR3 reads CASRQLGLAGTTSTDTQYF. The CDR3 coding sequence is TGTGCCAGCAGGCAACTGGGACTAGCGGGTACGACTAGCACAGATACGCAGTATTTT.